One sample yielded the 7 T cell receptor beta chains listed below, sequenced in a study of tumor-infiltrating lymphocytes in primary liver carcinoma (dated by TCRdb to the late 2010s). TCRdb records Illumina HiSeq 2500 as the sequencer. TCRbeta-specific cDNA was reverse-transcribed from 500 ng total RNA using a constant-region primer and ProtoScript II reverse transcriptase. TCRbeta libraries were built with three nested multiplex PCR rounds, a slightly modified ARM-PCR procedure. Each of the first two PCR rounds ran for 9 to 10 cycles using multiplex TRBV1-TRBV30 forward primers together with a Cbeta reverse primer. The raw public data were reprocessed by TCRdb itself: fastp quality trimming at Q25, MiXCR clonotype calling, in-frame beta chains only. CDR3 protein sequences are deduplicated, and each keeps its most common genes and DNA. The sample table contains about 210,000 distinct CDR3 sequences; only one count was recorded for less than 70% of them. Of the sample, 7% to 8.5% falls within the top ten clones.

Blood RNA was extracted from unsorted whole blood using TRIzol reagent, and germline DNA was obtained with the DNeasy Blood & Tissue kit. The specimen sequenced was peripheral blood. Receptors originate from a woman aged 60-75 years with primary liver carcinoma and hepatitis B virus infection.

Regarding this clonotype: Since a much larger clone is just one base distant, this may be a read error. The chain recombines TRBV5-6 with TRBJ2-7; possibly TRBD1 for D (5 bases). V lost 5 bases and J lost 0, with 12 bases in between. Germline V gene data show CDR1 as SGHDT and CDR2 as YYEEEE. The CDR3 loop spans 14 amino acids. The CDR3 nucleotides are TGTGCCAGCAGTTCAGGGCCGAACTCCTACGAGCAGTACTTC. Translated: CASSSGPNSYEQYF.

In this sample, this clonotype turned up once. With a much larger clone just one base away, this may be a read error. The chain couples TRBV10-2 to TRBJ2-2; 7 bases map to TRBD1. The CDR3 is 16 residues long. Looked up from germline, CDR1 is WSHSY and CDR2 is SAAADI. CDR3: CASSVQGPSNTRELFF. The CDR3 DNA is TGCGCCAGCAGTGTACAGGGGCCATCGAACACCAGGGAGCTGTTTTTT.

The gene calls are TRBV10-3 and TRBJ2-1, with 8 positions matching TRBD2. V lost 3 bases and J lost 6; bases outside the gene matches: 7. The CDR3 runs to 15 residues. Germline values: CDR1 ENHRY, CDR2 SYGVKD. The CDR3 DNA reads TGTGCCATCAGTGATCACGGGAGGGCAACCAATGAGCAGTTCTTC. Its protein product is CAISDHGRATNEQFF.

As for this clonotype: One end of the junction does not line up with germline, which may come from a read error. The CDR3, as DNA: TGTGTCAGCAGCCCCTCACAGACCTATGGCTACATCTTC. It is translated as CVSSPSQTYGYIF. The chain recombines TRBV11-2 with TRBJ1-2; unclear D gene. Per the germline V gene, CDR1 is SGHAT and CDR2 is FQNNGV. CDR3 length: 13 residues.

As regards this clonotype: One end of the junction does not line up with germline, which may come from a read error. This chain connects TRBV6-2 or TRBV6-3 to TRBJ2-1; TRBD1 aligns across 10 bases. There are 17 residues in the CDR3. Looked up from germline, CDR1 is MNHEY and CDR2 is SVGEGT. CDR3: CVSSYLIGDRGYNEQFF. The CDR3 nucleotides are TGTGTCAGCAGTTACCTTATAGGGGACAGGGGTTACAATGAGCAGTTCTTC.

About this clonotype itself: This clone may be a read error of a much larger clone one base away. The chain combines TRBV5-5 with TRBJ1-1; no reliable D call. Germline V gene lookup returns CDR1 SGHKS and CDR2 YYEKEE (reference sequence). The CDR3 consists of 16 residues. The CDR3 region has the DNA TGTGCCAGCAGCTTCGGTGTAGGCGTCCCGAACTCTGAAGCTTTCTTT. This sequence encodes CASSFGVGVPNSEAFF.

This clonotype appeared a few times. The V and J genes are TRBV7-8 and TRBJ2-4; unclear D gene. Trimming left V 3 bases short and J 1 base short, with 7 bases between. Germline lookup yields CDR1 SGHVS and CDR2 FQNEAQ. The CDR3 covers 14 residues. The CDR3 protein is CASSLGVAKNIQYF. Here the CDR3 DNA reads TGTGCCAGCAGCTTGGGCGTTGCCAAAAACATTCAGTACTTC.